This TCR beta chain was captured in a study of human T cells and chemical hapten exposure. This clonotype was detected only a few times. The CDR3 length is 17 residues. CDR1 is SGHTA and CDR2 is FQGNSA in the germline V gene. The V and J ends lost 5 bases and 3 bases, in that order; junction bases with no gene match: 8. Individual cDNA molecules (in the library) carried attached unique molecular identifiers. TCRdb re-called the RACE reads through MiXCR, storing one row per CDR3 protein. The sample records approximately 370,000 distinct CDR3 sequences, 5.5% being singletons. Time point denoted: pre-sensitization, week 0. Treatment meaning: therapeutic diphenylcyclopropenone sensitization with weekly scalp DPC. RNA extraction used unfractionated whole blood as the source of total RNA.

This specimen was whole blood, taken in connection with sensitization to the hapten diphenylcyclopropenone (DPC). The chain uses TRBV7-2 and TRBJ2-3; TRBD2 matches at 13 bases. The source is a woman in her late teens or twenties with alopecia areata. Some clones in this sample may be carry-over from other donors' samples. Here the CDR3 reads CASSLTSGGASTDTQYF. The CDR3 DNA is TGTGCCAGCAGCCTTACTAGCGGGGGGGCCTCTACAGATACGCAGTATTTT. Using reference TRBV7-2 and TRBJ2-3 for the parts outside the CDR3, the full variable domain is GAGVSQSPSNKVTEKGKDVELRCDPISGHTALYWYRQSLGQGLEFLIYFQGNSAPDKSGLPSDRFSAERTGGSVSTLTIQRTQQEDSAVYLCASSLTSGGASTDTQYFGPGTRLTVL.